Listed here are 2 T cell receptor beta chains from one sample, sequenced in a study of shared clonotypes between healthy human individuals. TCRdb's table, derived via immunoSEQ multiplex PCR, lists solely in-frame clones and lacks some. The data show 700,000 or so clones, about two thirds seen once. Sequenced: memory CD4+ T cells sorted from blood. Subset specified: CD45RA-negative fraction. The receptors derive from a woman aged 30 to 39 in good health.

The J gene is TRBJ1-2, the V gene TRBV25-1; D is possibly TRBD1 (6 bases). Germline V gene lookup returns CDR1 MGHDK and CDR2 SYGVNS. CDR3 length equals 14 residues. V was pared by 5 bases and J by 3 bases, with 13 bases between. Here the CDR3 DNA reads TGTGCCAGCAGTAGAAATCGACAGGACTATGGCTACACCTTC. Its protein is CASSRNRQDYGYTF.

The chain recombines TRBV30 with TRBJ2-2; maybe TRBD1 (5 bases). The CDR3 length is 16 residues. Trimming cost V 2 bases and J 0 bases, with 13 bases left between them. Germline values: CDR1 GTSNPN, CDR2 SVGIG (reference sequence). For the CDR3, the DNA is TGTGCCTGGAGTTTAGGTAGGACATCGAACACCGGGGAGCTGTTTTTT. Translating gives CAWSLGRTSNTGELFF.